A single T cell receptor (beta chain) is shown here with its context. Germline CDR1 MNHNS, CDR2 SASEGT. Trimming stripped 7 bases from V and 2 bases from J, with 12 bases between. The length of the CDR3 is 13 residues. These data are taken from a study of cytomegalovirus exposure and HLA in healthy donors. Primers included in the PCR were 60 Vbeta and 13 Jbeta primers. TCRdb's table, derived via immunoSEQ multiplex PCR, lists solely in-frame clones and lacks some. The sample holds 85,000 to 130,000 clones, 70% to 85% seen once. What was sequenced was PBMCs. This clonotype originated in a woman in her late teens or twenties in good health and CMV-seropositive. The gene calls are TRBV6-1 and TRBJ2-7; possible D gene TRBD2, 5 bases. The CDR3 bases are TGTGCCAGCATCGGACTTGCACCCTACGAGCAGTACTTC. It encodes CASIGLAPYEQYF.